This T cell receptor (beta chain) derives from a study of T-cell memory formation after mild COVID-19. The germline V gene encodes CDR1 DFQATT and CDR2 SNEGSKA (reference sequence). The CDR3 consists of 14 residues. V gave up 3 bases and J gave up 4 bases; unmatched junction bases: 5. TCRdb processed the 5' RACE reads anew with MiXCR; each CDR3 protein has one entry. The sample includes under 550,000 distinct CDR3 sequences, over 15% of them seen just once. The chain is built from TRBV20-1 and TRBJ1-1; 10 bases fit TRBD1. The clonotype originates from an adult woman who had mild COVID-19 (a few samples of this study predate the infection). Cell type and time point are not known. Sequenced material: PBMCs or a T cell subset sorted from them (not recorded which). The CDR3 region is CSARAGTGVTEAFF. The CDR3 region has the DNA TGCAGTGCTAGGGCCGGGACAGGGGTCACTGAAGCTTTCTTT.